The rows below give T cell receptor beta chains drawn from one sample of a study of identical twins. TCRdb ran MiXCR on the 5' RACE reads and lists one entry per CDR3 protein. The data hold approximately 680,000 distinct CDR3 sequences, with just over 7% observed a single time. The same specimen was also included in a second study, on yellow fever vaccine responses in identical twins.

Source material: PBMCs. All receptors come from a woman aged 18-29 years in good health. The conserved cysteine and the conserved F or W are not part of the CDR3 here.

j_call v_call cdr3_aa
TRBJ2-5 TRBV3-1 ASSQGAGETQY
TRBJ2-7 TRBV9 ASSANQGYEQY
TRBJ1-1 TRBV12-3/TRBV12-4 ASRWGTVKNTEAF
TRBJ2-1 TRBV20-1 SASGRSYNEQF
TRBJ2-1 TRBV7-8 ASSLRLAGGDEQF
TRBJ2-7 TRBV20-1 SARDSSRSSYEQY
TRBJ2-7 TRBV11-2 ASSFAGGPYEQY
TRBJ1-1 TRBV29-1 SVVNRAGNTEAF
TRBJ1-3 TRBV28 AGKDSRSGNTIY
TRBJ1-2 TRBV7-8 ASSRGRHLRYGYT
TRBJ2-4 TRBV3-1 ASSQDGDIAKNIQY
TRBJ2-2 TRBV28 ASVMGGRDTGELF
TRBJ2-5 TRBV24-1 ATSDFGEQETQY
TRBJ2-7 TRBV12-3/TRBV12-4 ASSLSQAFYEQY
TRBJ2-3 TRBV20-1 SARWGDRRRTDTQY
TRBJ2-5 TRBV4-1 ASSQEGAQETQY
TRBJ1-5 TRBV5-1 ASSITGGSNQPQH
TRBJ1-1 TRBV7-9 ASSQTGGVNTEAF
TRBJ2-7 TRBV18 ASSPVQGREQY
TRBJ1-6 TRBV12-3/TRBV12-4 ASSLVLGLMGSPLH
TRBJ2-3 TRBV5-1 ASSLAAQGTTDTQY
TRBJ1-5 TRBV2 ACSLEWDRGPSGGQPQH
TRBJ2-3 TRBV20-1 SARKRGSTDTQY
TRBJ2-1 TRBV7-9 ASSPHYRDRGDNEQF
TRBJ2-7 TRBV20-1 SASNVEQY
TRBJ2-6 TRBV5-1 ASSQGGDSGANVLT
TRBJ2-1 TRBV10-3 AISGGGAEQF
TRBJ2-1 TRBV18 ASSPLRTVDEQF
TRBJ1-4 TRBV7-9 ASSLGDRLEKLF
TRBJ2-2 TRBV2 ASSEAYRPGELF
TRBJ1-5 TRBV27 ASSPDPLGGNQPQH
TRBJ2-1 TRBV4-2 ASSQPQGSNEQF
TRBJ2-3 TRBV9 ASSVTREVDTQY
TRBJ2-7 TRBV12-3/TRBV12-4 ASRTGFHEQY
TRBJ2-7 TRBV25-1 ASREGQSSYEQY
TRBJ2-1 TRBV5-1 ASSLASFSGLSYNEQF
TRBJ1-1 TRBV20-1 SARDPGQGAGGAF
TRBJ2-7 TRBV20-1 SAREQTSYEQY
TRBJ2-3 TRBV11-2 ASSGGVLAGEDTQY
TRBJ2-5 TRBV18 ASSTPGPLQETQY
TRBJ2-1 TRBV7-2 ASSLGSRTVYNEQF
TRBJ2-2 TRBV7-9 DSPSSENTGELF
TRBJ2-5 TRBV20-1 SARVETSGRETQY
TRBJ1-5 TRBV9 ASSYQGGDQPQH
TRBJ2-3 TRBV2 ASSEGARRTDTQY
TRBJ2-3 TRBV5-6 ASSLVTSGGLHTDTQY
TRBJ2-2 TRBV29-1 SVERGTTGELF